Following are 20 T cell receptor beta chains from one sample sequenced in a study of CD8+ T cells in alopecia areata (dated by TCRdb to the late 2010s). Libraries came from the immunoSEQ multiplex PCR assay. To provide template for TCR sequencing, every sample had RNA extracted and reverse transcribed into cDNA. Drawn from immuneACCESS, this table holds only the in-frame rearrangements with V and J called that TCRdb kept. Clones are partly lost; checked studies trace under half to an unresolved V gene and leave the rest unexplained. The sample profile shows 200,000 to 250,000 clones; approximately 61% of them were found once. 0.4% to 0.55% of the sample is taken by the ten largest. Read against the paper, the sample's time point label means: baseline before oral tofacitinib. Sequences were derived from CD4+ T cells sorted from blood, sampled at week 0. Every receptor here comes from a human donor with alopecia areata.

The chain employs TRBV30 and TRBJ2-7; D call uncertain. V was clipped by 2 bases and J by 0 bases, with 5 bases between them. The CDR3 length is 12 residues. Germline lookup yields CDR1 GTSNPN and CDR2 SVGIG (reference sequence). Written as DNA, the CDR3 is TGTGCCTGGAGTAACATCTCCTACGAGCAGTACTTC. Its protein product is CAWSNISYEQYF.

This clone was counted a few times. CDR3 nucleotide sequence: TGCGCCAGCAGCTTTGGGACGGTGGAAAACATTCAGTACTTC. It specifies CASSFGTVENIQYF. The chain employs TRBV5-1 and TRBJ2-4, with D perhaps assigned TRBD1 or TRBD2 (5 bases each). CDR3 length equals 14 residues. The germline gives CDR1 SGHRS, CDR2 YFSETQ. Trimming cost V 2 bases and J 5 bases, with 11 bases left between them.

This clone was detected a few times. The V call is TRBV9, the J call TRBJ1-6; D remains ambiguous. Germline-derived CDR1 and CDR2 are SGDLS and YYNGEE. V gave up 1 base and J gave up 8 bases, with 10 bases separating them. The CDR3 runs 14 residues. CDR3 sequence: CASSVNVGDSPLHF. CDR3 bases: TGTGCCAGCAGCGTAAACGTGGGTGATTCACCCCTCCACTTT.

This clone appeared once. This chain links TRBV5-1 with TRBJ1-1; 9 nucleotides agree with TRBD1. The CDR3 runs 14 residues. V was clipped by 2 bases and J by 4 bases; unmatched bases: 3. Germline V lookup: CDR1 SGHRS, CDR2 YFSETQ. The CDR3 region is CASSFDRGSTEAFF. The CDR3 DNA is TGCGCCAGCAGCTTTGACAGGGGGAGCACTGAAGCTTTCTTT. The whole variable domain, filled in from reference TRBV5-1 and TRBJ1-1, reads KAGVTQTPRYLIKTRGQQVTLSCSPISGHRSVSWYQQTPGQGLQFLFEYFSETQRNKGNFPGRFSGRQFSNSRSEMNVSTLELGDSALYLCASSFDRGSTEAFFGQGTRLTVV.

This chain's CDR3 is CAWSSLSGANVLTF. The CDR3 DNA reads TGTGCCTGGAGTTCCCTCTCTGGGGCCAACGTCCTGACTTTC. The chain combines TRBV30 with TRBJ2-6; no reliable D call. Germline lookup yields CDR1 GTSNPN and CDR2 SVGIG (reference sequence). The V and J ends lost 2 bases and 0 bases respectively, with 5 bases between them. This CDR3 comprises 14 residues. Variable domain in full (rest from reference TRBV30 and TRBJ2-6): SQTIHQWPATLVQPVGSPLSLECTVEGTSNPNLYWYRQAAGRGLQLLFYSVGIGQISSEVPQNLSASRPQDRQFILSSKKLLLSDSGFYLCAWSSLSGANVLTFGAGSRLTVL.

This chain links TRBV30 with TRBJ1-4, with a possible D match to TRBD1 (5 bases). There are 14 residues in the CDR3. V was cut by 0 bases and J by 7 bases, with 12 bases left in between. Germline loops: CDR1 GTSNPN, CDR2 SVGIG (reference sequence). CDR3 bases: TGTGCCTGGAGTGTAGGTCTGCAGGGTGAAAAACTGTTTTTT. This gives the protein CAWSVGLQGEKLFF.

This clone was seen a handful of times. V gene TRBV19 combines with J gene TRBJ1-2; 7 bases match TRBD1. The ends lost 4 bases at V and 2 bases at J; junction bases unmatched: 4. Per germline, CDR1 LNHDA and CDR2 SQIVND (reference sequence). CDR3 length equals 14 residues. In DNA, the CDR3 is TGTGCCAGTAGTAGGGACAGCCAAAACTATGGCTACACCTTC. Translation: CASSRDSQNYGYTF.

V gene TRBV5-1 combines with J gene TRBJ1-6; weak D call: TRBD1 (5 bases). The CDR3 sequence is 13 residues long. Trimming removed 3 bases from V and 10 bases from J, with 11 bases in between. CDR1 is SGHRS, CDR2 YFSETQ, per germline. The CDR3 bases are TGCGCCAGCAGCTCGTCACAGGAGTCACCCCTCCACTTT. The encoded protein is CASSSSQESPLHF.

The rearrangement links TRBV30 to TRBJ2-6; D remains ambiguous. V shed 4 bases and J shed 0 bases, with 4 bases lying between them. Germline CDR1 and CDR2: GTSNPN and SVGIG (reference sequence). This CDR3 contains 13 residues. Here the CDR3 DNA reads TGTGCCTGGACAGCCTCTGGGGCCAACGTCCTGACTTTC. As protein: CAWTASGANVLTF.

This clone was observed a single time. The chain couples TRBV30 to TRBJ1-2; D is unclear. Germline V CDR1 and CDR2: GTSNPN, SVGIG (reference sequence). Trimming removed 3 bases at V and 4 bases at J, with 12 bases between. This CDR3 contains 13 residues. The CDR3 region is CAWSPTVSYGYTF. In DNA, the CDR3 is TGTGCCTGGAGCCCAACCGTATCCTATGGCTACACCTTC.

The table lists this clone with a few counts. V is TRBV29-1 and J is TRBJ2-6; D uncertain. Trimming removed 7 bases from V and 2 bases from J, with 12 bases in between. The CDR3 length is 14 residues. Germline V gene sequence: CDR1 SQVTM, CDR2 ANQGSEA. The CDR3 reads CSGILGAGANVLTF. CDR3 coding DNA: TGCAGCGGTATACTTGGGGCTGGGGCCAACGTCCTGACTTTC.

The gene calls are TRBV11-2 and TRBJ2-1, with TRBD2 identical over 12 bases. The length of the CDR3 is 15 residues. CDR1 is SGHAT and CDR2 is FQNNGV in the germline V gene. The trim removed 5 bases at V and 6 bases at J, leaving 5 bases unmatched. CDR3 sequence reads: CASSPTSGRRNEQFF. CDR3 coding DNA: TGTGCCAGCAGCCCGACTAGCGGGAGACGCAATGAGCAGTTCTTC.

This chain uses TRBV7-9 with TRBJ2-1, with 7 bases lining up with TRBD1. CDR3 length: 15 amino acids. CDR1 SEHNR and CDR2 FQNEAQ come from the germline V gene (reference sequence). Unmatched junction bases numbered 2, after V lost 1 base and J lost 2 bases. CDR3 sequence: CASSLEGGAYNEQFF. The CDR3 coding sequence is TGTGCCAGCAGCTTAGAAGGGGGCGCCTACAATGAGCAGTTCTTC.

This chain links TRBV30 with TRBJ2-7; no reliable D call. Trimming cost V 0 bases and J 6 bases, with 9 bases left between them. Germline V gene sequence: CDR1 GTSNPN, CDR2 SVGIG (reference sequence). This CDR3 comprises 12 residues. The CDR3, as DNA: TGTGCCTGGAGTGTCCACCCCCTCGAGCAGTACTTC. It specifies CAWSVHPLEQYF.

This clone was observed a few times. The CDR3 protein is CSVQGSRNTQYF. CDR3 bases: TGCAGCGTCCAAGGGAGCCGTAATACGCAGTATTTT. This chain uses TRBV29-1 with TRBJ2-3; tentatively, D is TRBD2 (5 bases). This CDR3 contains 12 residues. CDR1 and CDR2 (germline): SQVTM, ANQGSEA. The V end lost 6 bases, the J end lost 7 bases, and 14 bases lay between the germline ends.

V and J are TRBV7-9 and TRBJ1-2, with D uncertain. Germline CDR1 reads SEHNR; CDR2 reads FQNEAQ (reference sequence). The V and J ends lost 5 bases and 8 bases respectively, with 18 bases between them. The CDR3 runs 14 residues. The CDR3, as DNA: TGTGCCAGCAGCCCCGACTGGGGTAGTCGCGGCTACACCTTC. Translation: CASSPDWGSRGYTF.

This sequence joins TRBV5-1 and TRBJ1-3, with D hard to call. Germline V gives CDR1 SGHRS, CDR2 YFSETQ. The CDR3 totals 16 residues. With 1 base removed from V and 0 bases from J, the gap between germline ends came to 11 bases. This CDR3 reads CASSLYPGSSGNTIYF. DNA of the CDR3: TGCGCCAGCAGCTTGTATCCAGGTTCCTCTGGAAACACCATATATTTT.

The J gene is TRBJ1-2, the V gene TRBV2; possible D gene TRBD1, 5 bases. The germline V gene encodes CDR1 SNHLY and CDR2 FYNNEI. Trimming removed 8 bases at V and 4 bases at J, with 23 bases between. This CDR3 region has 16 residues. Written as DNA, the CDR3 is TGTGCCAGCGCTACCTGGGGCGTTAGGGGACTCTATGGCTACACCTTC. This codes for CASATWGVRGLYGYTF.

The chain joins TRBV23-1 to TRBJ2-2, with TRBD1 matching 9 bases. TRBV23-1 is annotated as an ORF whose role is uncertain. Losses at the gene ends were 4 bases for V and 2 bases for J; bases not matched to a gene: 5. CDR3 length equals 16 residues. The CDR3 region is CASSLPGQGNTGELFF. As DNA, the CDR3 is TGCGCCAGCAGTCTCCCGGGACAGGGAAACACCGGGGAGCTGTTTTTT.

The count of this clone is one. The chain carries TRBV2 and TRBJ2-7, with TRBD2 identical over 7 bases. J gave up 7 bases and V 6 bases, and 15 bases lay outside the gene matches. CDR1 is SNHLY, CDR2 FYNNEI, per germline. The CDR3 sequence is 15 residues long. The CDR3 reads CASRPPAAGSWEQYF. DNA of the CDR3: TGTGCCAGCAGGCCCCCCGCAGCGGGATCTTGGGAGCAGTACTTC.